A selection of T cell receptor beta chains follows, all from one sample in a study of blood T cell repertoires in COVID-19. TCRdb's table, derived via immunoSEQ multiplex PCR, lists solely in-frame clones and lacks some. Among about 150,000 clones listed, roughly 90% were seen once. Sequencing was carried out using PBMCs or T cells enriched from blood (not recorded which). The receptors come from a woman in her fifties or sixties who had recovered from COVID-19. CDR3s include the opening cysteine and the closing phenylalanine or tryptophan. Fields, in order: clone size, V gene, J gene, D gene, CDR3 protein, CDR3 DNA. The D gene is left open where the match is weak. Some rows have no size entry. The others give once, few or many, or a class for an expanded clone.

clone size: once
V gene: TRBV2
J gene: TRBJ1-6
D gene: TRBD1
CDR3 protein: CASSEGGGISYNSPLHF
CDR3 DNA: TGTGCCAGCAGTGAAGGAGGGGGCATCTCCTATAATTCACCCCTCCACTTT

clone size: .
V gene: TRBV28
J gene: TRBJ2-2
D gene: TRBD1
CDR3 protein: CASSSRQGVGKTGELFF
CDR3 DNA: TGTGCCAGCAGTTCCCGACAGGGGGTGGGAAAAACCGGGGAGCTGTTTTTT

clone size: .
V gene: TRBV5-8
J gene: TRBJ2-7
D gene: TRBD2
CDR3 protein: CASSLRSGRFNEQYF
CDR3 DNA: TGTGCCAGCAGCTTGAGAAGCGGGAGGTTCAACGAGCAGTACTTC

clone size: once
V gene: TRBV19
J gene: TRBJ2-1
D gene: .
CDR3 protein: CASSTPRGLAPDNEQFF
CDR3 DNA: TGTGCCAGTAGTACCCCCCGGGGTCTGGCCCCAGACAATGAGCAGTTCTTC

clone size: .
V gene: TRBV5-1
J gene: TRBJ2-2
D gene: TRBD1
CDR3 protein: CASRTGSNTGELFF
CDR3 DNA: TGCGCCAGCAGGACAGGGTCCAACACCGGGGAGCTGTTTTTT

clone size: .
V gene: TRBV5-6
J gene: TRBJ2-1
D gene: TRBD2
CDR3 protein: CASSLGASGRGYEQFF
CDR3 DNA: TGTGCCAGCAGCTTGGGGGCTAGCGGGAGAGGGTATGAGCAGTTCTTC

clone size: .
V gene: TRBV27
J gene: TRBJ1-1
D gene: .
CDR3 protein: CASSRDINTEAFF
CDR3 DNA: TGTGCCAGCAGCAGGGACATAAACACTGAAGCTTTCTTT

clone size: .
V gene: TRBV18
J gene: TRBJ1-2
D gene: .
CDR3 protein: CASSPRGDGYGYTF
CDR3 DNA: TGTGCCAGCTCACCACGGGGGGACGGCTATGGCTACACCTTC

clone size: .
V gene: TRBV6-5
J gene: TRBJ2-5
D gene: .
CDR3 protein: CASHRAGIAEETQYF
CDR3 DNA: TGTGCCAGCCACCGAGCCGGGATCGCGGAGGAGACCCAGTACTTC

clone size: .
V gene: TRBV2
J gene: TRBJ1-2
D gene: TRBD1
CDR3 protein: CASCGQVVHGYTF
CDR3 DNA: TGTGCCAGCTGCGGACAGGTTGTGCATGGCTACACCTTC

clone size: .
V gene: TRBV3-1/TRBV3-2
J gene: TRBJ2-6
D gene: .
CDR3 protein: CASSPRGSGANVLTF
CDR3 DNA: TGTGCCAGCAGCCCAAGAGGCTCTGGGGCCAACGTCCTGACTTTC

clone size: .
V gene: TRBV4-2
J gene: TRBJ2-1
D gene: TRBD2
CDR3 protein: CASSPRTSAYNEQFF
CDR3 DNA: TGTGCCAGCAGCCCCAGGACTAGCGCCTACAATGAGCAGTTCTTC

clone size: .
V gene: TRBV28
J gene: TRBJ2-7
D gene: .
CDR3 protein: CASSPSPSPVREQYF
CDR3 DNA: TGTGCCAGCAGTCCATCCCCGTCCCCCGTTCGGGAGCAGTACTTC

clone size: .
V gene: TRBV6-2/TRBV6-3
J gene: TRBJ2-3
D gene: TRBD2
CDR3 protein: CASSYEASGITDTQYF
CDR3 DNA: TGTGCCAGCAGTTACGAGGCTAGCGGGATCACAGATACGCAGTATTTT

clone size: .
V gene: TRBV19
J gene: TRBJ1-6
D gene: .
CDR3 protein: CASSASTDSYNSPLHF
CDR3 DNA: TGTGCCAGTAGTGCTTCGACAGACTCCTATAATTCACCCCTCCACTTT

clone size: .
V gene: TRBV9
J gene: TRBJ1-2
D gene: TRBD1
CDR3 protein: CASSAGTGPLYGYTF
CDR3 DNA: TGTGCCAGCAGCGCGGGGACAGGTCCCCTCTATGGCTACACCTTC

clone size: few
V gene: TRBV7-9
J gene: TRBJ2-7
D gene: TRBD1
CDR3 protein: CASSLGLQGDPELTYEQYF
CDR3 DNA: TGTGCCAGCAGCTTAGGGCTCCAGGGGGATCCCGAATTGACCTACGAGCAGTACTTC

clone size: .
V gene: TRBV2
J gene: TRBJ2-5
D gene: TRBD2
CDR3 protein: CASRLGLAGGETQYF
CDR3 DNA: TGTGCCAGCAGGCTGGGACTAGCGGGAGGGGAGACCCAGTACTTC

clone size: .
V gene: TRBV5-1
J gene: TRBJ2-3
D gene: .
CDR3 protein: CASSLGGGRTDTQYF
CDR3 DNA: TGCGCCAGCAGCTTGGGGGGAGGACGCACAGATACGCAGTATTTT

clone size: .
V gene: TRBV6-5
J gene: TRBJ1-2
D gene: TRBD1
CDR3 protein: CASRRDRGEGYTF
CDR3 DNA: TGTGCCAGCAGAAGAGACAGGGGGGAAGGCTACACCTTC

clone size: .
V gene: TRBV15
J gene: TRBJ2-7
D gene: TRBD1
CDR3 protein: CATSVGTDSYEQYF
CDR3 DNA: TGTGCCACCAGCGTCGGGACAGACAGTTACGAGCAGTACTTC

clone size: .
V gene: TRBV3-1/TRBV3-2
J gene: TRBJ2-1
D gene: TRBD2
CDR3 protein: CASSPYSTSGRPQPFF
CDR3 DNA: TGTGCCAGCAGCCCCTACTCGACTAGCGGGAGGCCTCAGCCGTTCTTC

clone size: once
V gene: TRBV18
J gene: TRBJ2-1
D gene: TRBD2
CDR3 protein: CASSGWVAGASNEQFF
CDR3 DNA: TGTGCCAGCTCCGGATGGGTAGCGGGAGCAAGCAATGAGCAGTTCTTC

clone size: .
V gene: TRBV2
J gene: TRBJ1-5
D gene: TRBD1
CDR3 protein: CASSRQGISNQPQHF
CDR3 DNA: TGTGCCAGCAGTAGACAGGGAATCAGCAATCAGCCCCAGCATTTT

clone size: .
V gene: TRBV21-1
J gene: TRBJ1-2
D gene: .
CDR3 protein: CASSNFGVLLSDYGYTF
CDR3 DNA: TGTGCCAGCAGCAATTTCGGAGTGCTCCTTAGCGACTATGGCTACACCTTC

clone size: .
V gene: TRBV30
J gene: TRBJ1-5
D gene: .
CDR3 protein: CAWSLQGNQPQHF
CDR3 DNA: TGTGCCTGGAGCCTACAGGGCAATCAGCCCCAGCATTTT

clone size: .
V gene: TRBV6-1
J gene: TRBJ1-2
D gene: .
CDR3 protein: CASSEYPRFYGYTF
CDR3 DNA: TGTGCCAGCAGTGAATACCCCAGGTTCTATGGCTACACCTTC

clone size: .
V gene: TRBV28
J gene: TRBJ2-7
D gene: TRBD2
CDR3 protein: CASSSVAGVDYEQYF
CDR3 DNA: TGTGCCAGCAGTTCCGTAGCGGGAGTTGATTACGAGCAGTACTTC

clone size: .
V gene: TRBV29-1
J gene: TRBJ1-3
D gene: .
CDR3 protein: CSVEKGGVIGNTIYF
CDR3 DNA: TGCAGCGTTGAAAAAGGGGGTGTTATAGGAAACACCATATATTTT